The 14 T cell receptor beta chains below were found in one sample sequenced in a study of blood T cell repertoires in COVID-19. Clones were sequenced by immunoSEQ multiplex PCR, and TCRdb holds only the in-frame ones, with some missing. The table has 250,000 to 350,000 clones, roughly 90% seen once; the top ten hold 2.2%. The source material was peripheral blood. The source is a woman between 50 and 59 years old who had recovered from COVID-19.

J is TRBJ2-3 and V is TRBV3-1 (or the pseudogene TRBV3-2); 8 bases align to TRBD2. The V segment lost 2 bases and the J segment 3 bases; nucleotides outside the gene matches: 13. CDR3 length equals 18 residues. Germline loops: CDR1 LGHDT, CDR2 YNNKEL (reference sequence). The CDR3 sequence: CASSQLAPSGSWTDTQYF. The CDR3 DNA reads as TGTGCCAGCAGCCAATTGGCGCCGAGCGGGAGTTGGACAGATACGCAGTATTTT.

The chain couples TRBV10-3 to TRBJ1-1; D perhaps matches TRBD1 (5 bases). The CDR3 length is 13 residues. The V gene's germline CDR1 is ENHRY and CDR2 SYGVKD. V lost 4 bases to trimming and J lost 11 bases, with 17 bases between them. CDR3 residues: CAISGDLIGRAFF. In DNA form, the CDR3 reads TGTGCCATCAGTGGGGACTTAATTGGGAGGGCTTTCTTT.

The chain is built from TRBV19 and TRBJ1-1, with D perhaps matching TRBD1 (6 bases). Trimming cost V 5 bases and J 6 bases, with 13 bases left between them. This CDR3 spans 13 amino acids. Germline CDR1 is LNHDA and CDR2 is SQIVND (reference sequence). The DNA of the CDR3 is TGTGCCAGTAGTCAGGGGATGAGCCCTGAAGCTTTCTTT. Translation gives CASSQGMSPEAFF. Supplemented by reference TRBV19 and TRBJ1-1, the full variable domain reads DGGITQSPKYLFRKEGQNVTLSCEQNLNHDAMYWYRQDPGQGLRLIYYSQIVNDFQKGDIAEGYSVSREKKESFPLTVTSAQKNPTAFYLCASSQGMSPEAFFGQGTRLTVV.

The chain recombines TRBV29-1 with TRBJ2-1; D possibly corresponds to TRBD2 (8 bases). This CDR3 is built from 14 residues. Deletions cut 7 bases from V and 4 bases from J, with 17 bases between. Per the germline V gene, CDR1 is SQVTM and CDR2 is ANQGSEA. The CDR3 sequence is CSAEGASGYNEQFF. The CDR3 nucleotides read TGCAGCGCCGAGGGGGCTAGCGGGTACAATGAGCAGTTCTTC.

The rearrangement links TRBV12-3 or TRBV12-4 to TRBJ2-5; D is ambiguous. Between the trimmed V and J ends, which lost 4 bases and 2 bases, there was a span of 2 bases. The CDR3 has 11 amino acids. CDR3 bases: TGTGCCAGCAGTTCACAAGAGACCCAGTACTTC. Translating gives CASSSQETQYF.

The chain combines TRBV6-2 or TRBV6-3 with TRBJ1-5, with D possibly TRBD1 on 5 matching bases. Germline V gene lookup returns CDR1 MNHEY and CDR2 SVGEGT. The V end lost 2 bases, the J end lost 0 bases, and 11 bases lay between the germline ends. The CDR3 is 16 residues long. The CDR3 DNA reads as TGTGCCAGCAGTTACGGGCGGGACTATAGCAATCAGCCCCAGCATTTT. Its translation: CASSYGRDYSNQPQHF.

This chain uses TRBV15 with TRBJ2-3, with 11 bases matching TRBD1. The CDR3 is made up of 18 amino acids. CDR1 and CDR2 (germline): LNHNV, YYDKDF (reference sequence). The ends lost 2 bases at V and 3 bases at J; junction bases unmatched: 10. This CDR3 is CATSRYLLGTGGTDTQYF. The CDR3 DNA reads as TGTGCCACCAGCAGATACCTGCTCGGGACAGGGGGAACAGATACGCAGTATTTT.

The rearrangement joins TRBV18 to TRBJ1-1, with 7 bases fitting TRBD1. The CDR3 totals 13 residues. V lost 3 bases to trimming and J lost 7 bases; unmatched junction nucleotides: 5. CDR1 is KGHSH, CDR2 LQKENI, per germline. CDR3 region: CASSPRDRLEAFF. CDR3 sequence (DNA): TGTGCCAGCTCACCTCGGGACAGACTTGAAGCTTTCTTT. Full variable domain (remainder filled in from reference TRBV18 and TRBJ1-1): NAGVMQNPRHLVRRRGQEARLRCSPMKGHSHVYWYRQLPEEGLKFMVYLQKENIIDESGMPKERFSAEFPKEGPSILRIQQVVRGDSAAYFCASSPRDRLEAFFGQGTRLTVV.

The CDR3 protein is CASSLEGRGNSPLHF. CDR3 nucleotide sequence: TGTGCCAGCAGCTTAGAGGGCAGGGGCAATTCACCCCTCCACTTT. The chain is built from TRBV7-6 and TRBJ1-6; D possibly corresponds to TRBD1 (6 bases). Trimming took off 1 base at V and 7 bases at J, with 11 bases between the two ends. This CDR3 has 15 amino acids. In germline, CDR1 is SGHVS, CDR2 FNYEAQ. Supplemented by reference TRBV7-6 and TRBJ1-6, the full variable domain reads GAGVSQSPRYKVTKRGQDVALRCDPISGHVSLYWYRQALGQGPEFLTYFNYEAQQDKSGLPNDRFSAERPEGSISTLTIQRTEQRDSAMYRCASSLEGRGNSPLHFGNGTRLTVT.

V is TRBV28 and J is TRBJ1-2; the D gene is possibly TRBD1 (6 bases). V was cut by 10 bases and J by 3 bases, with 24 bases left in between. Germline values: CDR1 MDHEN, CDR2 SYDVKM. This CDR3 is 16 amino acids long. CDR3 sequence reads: CAIMGTPPARHYGYTF. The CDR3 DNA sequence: TGTGCCATCATGGGGACACCTCCTGCCCGGCACTATGGCTACACCTTC.

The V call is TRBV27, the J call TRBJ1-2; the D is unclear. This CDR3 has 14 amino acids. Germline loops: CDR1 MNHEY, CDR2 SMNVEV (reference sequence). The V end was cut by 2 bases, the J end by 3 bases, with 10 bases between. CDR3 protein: CASSLSRLDYGYTF. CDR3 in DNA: TGTGCCAGCAGTTTAAGCAGGTTGGACTATGGCTACACCTTC.

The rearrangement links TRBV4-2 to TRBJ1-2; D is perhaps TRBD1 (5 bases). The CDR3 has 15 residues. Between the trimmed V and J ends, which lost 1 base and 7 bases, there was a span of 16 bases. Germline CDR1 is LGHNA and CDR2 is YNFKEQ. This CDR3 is CASSQVGGIGSGYTF. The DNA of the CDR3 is TGTGCCAGCAGCCAAGTCGGGGGGATCGGTTCTGGCTACACCTTC.

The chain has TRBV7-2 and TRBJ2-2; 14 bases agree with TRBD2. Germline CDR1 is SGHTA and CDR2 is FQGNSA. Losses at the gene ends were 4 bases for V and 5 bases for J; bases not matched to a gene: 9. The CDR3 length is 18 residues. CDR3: CASSWGLAGAPGTGELFF. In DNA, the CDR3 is TGTGCCAGCAGCTGGGGACTAGCGGGGGCTCCGGGAACCGGGGAGCTGTTTTTT.

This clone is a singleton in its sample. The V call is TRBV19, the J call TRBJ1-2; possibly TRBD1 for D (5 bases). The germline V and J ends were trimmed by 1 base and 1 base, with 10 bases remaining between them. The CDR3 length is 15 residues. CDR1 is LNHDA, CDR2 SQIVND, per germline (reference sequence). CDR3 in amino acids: CASSIVRTNNYGYTF. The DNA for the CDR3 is TGTGCCAGTAGTATAGTGCGGACAAATAACTATGGCTACACCTTC.